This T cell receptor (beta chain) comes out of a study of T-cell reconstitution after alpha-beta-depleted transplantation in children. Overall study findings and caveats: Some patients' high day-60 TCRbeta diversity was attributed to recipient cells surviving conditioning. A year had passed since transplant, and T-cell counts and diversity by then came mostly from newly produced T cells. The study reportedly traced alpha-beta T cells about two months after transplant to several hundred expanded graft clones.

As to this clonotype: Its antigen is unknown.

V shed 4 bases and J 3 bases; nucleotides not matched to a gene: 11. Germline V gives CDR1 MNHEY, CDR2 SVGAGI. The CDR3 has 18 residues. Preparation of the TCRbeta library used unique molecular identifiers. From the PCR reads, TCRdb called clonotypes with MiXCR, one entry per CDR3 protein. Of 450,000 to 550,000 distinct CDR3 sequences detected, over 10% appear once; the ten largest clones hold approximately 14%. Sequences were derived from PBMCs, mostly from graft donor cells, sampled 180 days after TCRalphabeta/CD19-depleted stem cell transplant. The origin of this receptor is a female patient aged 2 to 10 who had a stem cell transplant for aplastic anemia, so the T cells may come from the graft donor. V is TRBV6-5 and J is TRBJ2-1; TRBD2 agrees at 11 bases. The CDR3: CASSSTLLAGDGYNEQFF. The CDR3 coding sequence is TGTGCCAGCAGTTCTACCCTACTAGCGGGGGATGGCTACAATGAGCAGTTCTTC.